Below are 8 T cell receptor beta chains sequenced from a single sample in a study of shared clonotypes between healthy human individuals. Clones were read by immunoSEQ multiplex PCR, and TCRdb kept only the in-frame ones, dropping some. The table records some 1 million clones, about 75% of them present only once. The material sequenced was memory CD4+ T cells sorted from blood. The subset is: CD45RA-negative fraction. The receptors come from a man aged 18-30 years in good health.

Written as DNA, the CDR3 is TGCGCCAGCAGCCGCAAGACAGGGGTTGAAGCTTTCTTT. It is translated as CASSRKTGVEAFF. The chain employs TRBV4-3 and TRBJ1-1, with TRBD1 matching over 8 bases. The CDR3 is 13 residues long. V trimming: 4 bases; J trimming: 7 bases; junction bases outside the gene matches: 5. Germline assignment: CDR1 LGHNA and CDR2 YSLEER.

This clone was detected a few times. The chain carries TRBV18 and TRBJ1-2; TRBD1 matches 7 bases. Unmatched junction bases numbered 18, after V lost 1 base and J lost 4 bases. CDR1 KGHSH and CDR2 LQKENI come from the germline V gene. This CDR3 has 19 residues. The CDR3 coding sequence is TGTGCCAGCTCACCACTTTGGGGACAGCAAGTGAAACAGAGCTATGGCTACACCTTC. Residues: CASSPLWGQQVKQSYGYTF.

V usage is TRBV5-4 and J usage is TRBJ1-1; possible D gene TRBD1, 5 bases. CDR3 size: 16 residues. V lost 0 bases and J 1 base, leaving 13 bases between the germline ends. Germline loops: CDR1 SGHNT, CDR2 YYREEE (reference sequence). In nucleotides, the CDR3 is TGTGCCAGCAGCTTGGAAAGGGGAACGCGGAACACTGAAGCTTTCTTT. This codes for CASSLERGTRNTEAFF.

This chain's CDR3 is CASSPLGQAVTGELFF. The CDR3 DNA is TGTGCCAGCTCACCCCTGGGACAAGCTGTAACCGGGGAGCTGTTTTTT. This chain connects TRBV18 to TRBJ2-2; maybe TRBD1 (6 bases). The CDR3 contains 16 residues. Trimming took 3 bases from V and 5 from J, leaving 16 bases between them. Germline V gives CDR1 KGHSH, CDR2 LQKENI.

Concerning this clone itself: This sequence may be a read error, since a much larger clone differs from it by one base. The same CDR3 can be traced to other DNA sequences in this sample. The CDR3 DNA is TGTGCAAGCAGCTCCACAGATACGCAGTATTTT. Translation: CASSSTDTQYF. The rearrangement uses TRBV7-9 and TRBJ2-3; D is uncertain. The CDR3 extends over 11 amino acids. Per the germline V gene, CDR1 is SEHNR and CDR2 is FQNEAQ (reference sequence).

Concerning this clone itself: This sample also contains other DNA sequences that code for the same CDR3. J is TRBJ2-2 and V is TRBV30; 7 bases match TRBD1. J lost 3 bases, V lost 2 bases, and 3 bases had no gene match. This CDR3 is built from 14 residues. CDR1 is GTSNPN, CDR2 SVGIG, per germline (reference sequence). The CDR3 nucleotides read TGTGCCTGGAGTAGAGGGGGCGACACCGGGGAGCTGTTTTTT. It translates to CAWSRGGDTGELFF.

The chain has TRBV5-4 and TRBJ1-2, with no clear D. Germline V gene sequence: CDR1 SGHNT, CDR2 YYREEE (reference sequence). The ends were cut back, 4 bases at V and 0 bases at J, with 7 bases in the middle. The CDR3 totals 13 residues. The CDR3 DNA sequence: TGTGCCAGCAGCACCACAGCTAACTATGGCTACACCTTC. Its protein product is CASSTTANYGYTF.

The chain carries TRBV9 and TRBJ2-7; D remains ambiguous. This CDR3 is built from 13 residues. V dropped 0 bases and J dropped 6 bases, with 10 bases sitting between them. Germline CDR1 and CDR2: SGDLS and YYNGEE. CDR3 region: CASSVGARSEQYF. The CDR3 DNA follows: TGTGCCAGCAGCGTAGGCGCCAGGAGCGAGCAGTACTTC.